The TCR beta chain under discussion was sequenced for a study of spatial heterogeneity in lung cancer. The study's findings and limits: Detection of ubiquitous tumor TCRs in blood was higher at resection than follow-up.

Using its own MiXCR run on the 5' RACE reads, TCRdb lists one record per CDR3 protein. The table shows around 40,000 distinct CDR3 sequences, with approximately 6.3% occurring only once. The CDR3 totals 17 residues. With V trimmed by 6 bases and J by 2 bases, 13 bases remained unmatched. CDR1 MNHNY and CDR2 SVGAGI come from the germline V gene (reference sequence). Stated time point: sample taken at primary tumor resection. No cells were sorted before sequencing. The whole RNA sequenced was extracted from tumor, nontumor lung or frozen PBMC. The sample holds many counts of this clonotype. The antigen remains unidentified.

This clonotype originated in a male donor with early-stage non-small cell lung cancer. The V gene is TRBV6-6, the J gene TRBJ2-3, with 8 bases fitting TRBD1. The sample in question was PBMCs, obtained at surgery. The CDR3 DNA reads TGTGCCAGCAGATCGACAGGGGTTTGGAGTAACACAGATACGCAGTATTTT. Amino acids: CASRSTGVWSNTDTQYF.